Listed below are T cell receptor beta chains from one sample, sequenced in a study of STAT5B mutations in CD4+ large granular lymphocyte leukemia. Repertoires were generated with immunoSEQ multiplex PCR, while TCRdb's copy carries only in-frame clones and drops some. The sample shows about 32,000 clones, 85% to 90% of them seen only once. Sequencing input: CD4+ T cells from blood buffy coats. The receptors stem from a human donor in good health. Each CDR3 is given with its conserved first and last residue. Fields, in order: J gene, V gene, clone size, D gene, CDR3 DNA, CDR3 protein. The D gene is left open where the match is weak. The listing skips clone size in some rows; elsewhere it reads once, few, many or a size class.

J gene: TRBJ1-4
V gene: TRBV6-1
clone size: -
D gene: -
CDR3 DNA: TGTGCCAGCAGACGGACAACGGGTGGAGAAAAACTGTTTTTT
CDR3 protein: CASRRTTGGEKLFF

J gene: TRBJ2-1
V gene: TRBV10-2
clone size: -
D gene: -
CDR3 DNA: TGCGCCAGCGGAGGTAGGGGGGAGAGCTCCTACAATGAGCAGTTCTTC
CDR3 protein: CASGGRGESSYNEQFF

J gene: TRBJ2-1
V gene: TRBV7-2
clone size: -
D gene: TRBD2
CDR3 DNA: TGTGCCAGCAGCTTAGAGGGGGAGTCCGGGACTAGCAAGCTCTTC
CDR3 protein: CASSLEGESGTSKLF

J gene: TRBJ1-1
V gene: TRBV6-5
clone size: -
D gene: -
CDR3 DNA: TGTGCCAGCAGCACGGACAGAGAAACTGAAGCTTTCTTT
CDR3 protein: CASSTDRETEAFF

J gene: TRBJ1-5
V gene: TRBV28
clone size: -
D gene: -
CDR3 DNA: TGTGCCAGCACCCATATAAGGGGCGGGAGCAATCAGCCCCAGCATTTT
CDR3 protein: CASTHIRGGSNQPQHF

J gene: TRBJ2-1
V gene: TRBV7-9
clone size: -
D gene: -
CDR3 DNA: TGTGCCAGCAGTCCAAGCCGGGGGACACCTTACAATGAGCAGTTCTTC
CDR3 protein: CASSPSRGTPYNEQFF

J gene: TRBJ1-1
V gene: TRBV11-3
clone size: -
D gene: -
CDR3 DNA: TGTGCCAGCAGCTCTGAAGGGGCGGGCACTGAAGCTTTCTTT
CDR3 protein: CASSSEGAGTEAFF

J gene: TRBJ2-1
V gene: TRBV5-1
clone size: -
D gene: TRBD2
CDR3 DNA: TGCGCCAGCAGCTTGACTAGCGGGAGCTCCTACAATGAGCAGTTCTTC
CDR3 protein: CASSLTSGSSYNEQFF

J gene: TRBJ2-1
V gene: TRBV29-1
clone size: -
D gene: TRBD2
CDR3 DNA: TGCAGCGTTGCCCGACTAGCGGGCGATTACAATGAGCAGTTCTTC
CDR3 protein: CSVARLAGDYNEQFF

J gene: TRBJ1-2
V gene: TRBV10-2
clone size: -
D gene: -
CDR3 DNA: TGCGCCAGCAGTGAGGCCTCCTATGGCTACACCTTC
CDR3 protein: CASSEASYGYTF

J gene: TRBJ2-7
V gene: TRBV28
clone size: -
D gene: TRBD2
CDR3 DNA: TGTGCCAGCAGCCCGGGGGGAATGGTCTACGAGCAGTACTTC
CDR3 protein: CASSPGGMVYEQYF

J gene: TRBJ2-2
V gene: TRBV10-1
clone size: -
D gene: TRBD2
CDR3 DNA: TGCGCCAGCAGTGATCCTAGCGGGACCACCGGGGAGCTGTTTTTT
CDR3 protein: CASSDPSGTTGELFF

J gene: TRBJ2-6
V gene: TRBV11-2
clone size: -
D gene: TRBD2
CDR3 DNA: TGTGCCAGCTCCGGGGGGGGGTCTGGGGCCAACGTCCTGACTTTC
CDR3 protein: CASSGGGSGANVLTF

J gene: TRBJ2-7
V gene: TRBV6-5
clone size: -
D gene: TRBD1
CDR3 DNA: TGTGCCAGCAGTTACAGGCAGGGGGCGCGGTCCGAGCAGTACTTC
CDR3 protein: CASSYRQGARSEQYF

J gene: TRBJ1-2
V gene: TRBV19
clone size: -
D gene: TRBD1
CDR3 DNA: TGTGCCAGTAGCCCACAGGGGAACTATGGCTACACCTTC
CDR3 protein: CASSPQGNYGYTF

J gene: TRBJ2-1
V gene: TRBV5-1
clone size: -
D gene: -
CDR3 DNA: TGCGCCAGCAGCTTGGCCTTAGGAGATGAGCAGTTCTTC
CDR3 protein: CASSLALGDEQFF

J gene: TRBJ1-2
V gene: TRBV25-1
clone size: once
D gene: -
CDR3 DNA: TGTGCCAGCAGTGGAGTGGAGGACTATGGCTACACCTTC
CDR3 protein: CASSGVEDYGYTF

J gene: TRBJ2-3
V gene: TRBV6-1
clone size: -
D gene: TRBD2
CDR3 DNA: TGTGCCAGCAGTGTTCAACCGGGACTAGGAACAGATACGCAGTATTTT
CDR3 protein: CASSVQPGLGTDTQYF

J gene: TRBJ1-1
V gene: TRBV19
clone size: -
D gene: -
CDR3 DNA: TGTGCCAGTAGTTTCCTTGGGGGGCGTGGGAACACTGAAGCTTTCTTT
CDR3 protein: CASSFLGGRGNTEAFF

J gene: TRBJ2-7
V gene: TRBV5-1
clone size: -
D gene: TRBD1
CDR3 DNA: TGCGCCAGCAGCTTCCTTTTCGGACAGGGGAGCAACTACGAGCAGTACTTC
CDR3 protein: CASSFLFGQGSNYEQYF

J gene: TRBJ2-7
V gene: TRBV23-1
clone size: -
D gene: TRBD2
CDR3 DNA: TGCGCCAGCAGTCAATCTTCCGGACTAGTCCCCTACGAGCAGTACTTC
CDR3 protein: CASSQSSGLVPYEQYF